These 17 T cell receptor beta chains came from one sample sequenced in a study of Ad26.COV2.S vaccination and SARS-CoV-2 variants (dated by TCRdb to the early 2020s). The library relied on the immunoSEQ multiplex PCR assay. TCRdb holds this immuneACCESS table with in-frame rearrangements only. Some clones are missing; in checked studies, unresolved V genes explain under half, and the rest has no known cause. The table for this sample lists around 370,000 clones; around 90% of them were counted only once. 3% to 5% of the sample belongs to the ten largest clones. In light of the paper, this sample's time point label describes: individuals recovered from natural SARS-CoV-2 infection. The sample was peripheral blood, taken after recovery from COVID-19. The source of these receptors is a human donor who had recovered from COVID-19.

The chain combines TRBV7-8 with TRBJ2-3; TRBD2 agrees at 9 bases. The V gene end was trimmed by 3 bases and the J gene end by 4 bases; junction bases not matched to a gene: 8. Germline lookup yields CDR1 SGHVS and CDR2 FQNEAQ. CDR3 length: 16 amino acids. CDR3: CASSFGGGEGADTQYF. The CDR3 bases are TGTGCCAGCAGCTTTGGCGGGGGGGAAGGAGCAGATACGCAGTATTTT. The variable domain in full, with the rest retrieved from reference TRBV7-8 and TRBJ2-3, is GAGVSQSPRYKVAKRGQDVALRCDPISGHVSLFWYQQALGQGPEFLTYFQNEAQLDKSGLPSDRFFAERPEGSVSTLKIQRTQQEDSAVYLCASSFGGGEGADTQYFGPGTRLTVL.

This clone turned up a few times. The DNA for the CDR3 is TGCGCCAGCAAGGGACAGGGAGGGTCTAGCACCGGGGAGCTGTTTTTT. Its protein product is CASKGQGGSSTGELFF. The chain couples TRBV5-1 to TRBJ2-2; 9 nucleotides agree with TRBD1. CDR3 length: 16 residues. CDR1 SGHRS and CDR2 YFSETQ come from the germline V gene. Trimming removed 6 bases from V and 4 bases from J; junction bases left unmatched: 10.

In this sample, this clone turned up once. The V call is TRBV5-4, the J call TRBJ2-5; possibly TRBD1 for D (6 bases). Per the germline V gene, CDR1 is SGHNT and CDR2 is YYREEE (reference sequence). The CDR3 runs 15 residues. V was shortened by 4 bases and J by 0 bases, with 13 bases between the two germline ends. CDR3 in amino acids: CASSDPGQNQETQYF. As DNA, the CDR3 is TGTGCCAGCAGCGACCCAGGACAGAACCAAGAGACCCAGTACTTC.

The genes are TRBV2 and TRBJ1-1, with 10 bases fitting TRBD1. The CDR3 has 14 residues. The germline gives CDR1 SNHLY, CDR2 FYNNEI. With 1 base clipped from V and 6 bases from J, the junction kept 2 bases outside the gene matches. The CDR3 sequence: CASSEVGTGAEAFF. CDR3 in DNA: TGTGCCAGCAGTGAAGTCGGGACAGGGGCTGAAGCTTTCTTT.

This rearrangement joins TRBV9 to TRBJ1-1, with D uncertain. The CDR3 spans 17 residues. CDR1 is SGDLS and CDR2 is YYNGEE in the germline V gene. Trimming shortened V by 3 bases and J by 5 bases, and 23 bases separated the two germline ends. The CDR3 region is CASSAQIGRVGKTEAFF. CDR3 sequence (DNA): TGTGCCAGCAGCGCTCAAATCGGGAGGGTCGGGAAGACTGAAGCTTTCTTT.

The J gene is TRBJ2-1, the V gene TRBV5-1; D might be TRBD1 (6 bases). Trimming pared 5 bases from V and 3 bases from J, leaving 15 bases between. This CDR3 is 15 amino acids long. Germline V gives CDR1 SGHRS, CDR2 YFSETQ. For the CDR3, the DNA is TGCGCCAGCAGGCTACAGGGCTCCGACTACAATGAGCAGTTCTTC. It encodes CASRLQGSDYNEQFF.

V gene TRBV5-5 combines with J gene TRBJ1-4; TRBD1 agrees at 8 bases. J was trimmed by 6 bases and V by 9 bases; bases with no gene match: 7. Germline CDR1 and CDR2: SGHKS and YYEKEE (reference sequence). This CDR3 region has 13 residues. The CDR3 sequence: CATKTGVDEKLFF. CDR3 DNA: TGTGCCACCAAGACAGGGGTGGATGAAAAACTGTTTTTT.

This clone was found once. The V call is TRBV24-1, the J call TRBJ2-5, with D maybe TRBD2 (6 bases). V was pared by 2 bases and J by 5 bases, with 8 bases between. CDR3 size: 13 residues. From germline, CDR1 is KGHDR and CDR2 SFDVKD. CDR3 coding DNA: TGTGCCACCAGTGATTGGGGGGATGAGACCCAGTACTTC. It specifies CATSDWGDETQYF.

This chain connects TRBV5-1 to TRBJ2-1; 7 bases match TRBD1. The CDR3 extends over 14 amino acids. V dropped 3 bases and J dropped 8; count of bases not matched to a gene: 8. CDR1 and CDR2 (germline): SGHRS, YFSETQ. CDR3 sequence: CASSSTTGIDEQFF. The CDR3 nucleotides read TGCGCCAGCAGCTCCACGACAGGGATCGATGAGCAGTTCTTC.

The chain employs TRBV6-4 and TRBJ1-2; 12 positions match TRBD1. Germline V gives CDR1 MRHNA, CDR2 SNTAGT. Trimming removed 6 bases from V and 6 bases from J; junction bases left unmatched: 8. The CDR3 is 15 residues long. The CDR3 sequence: CASSLSGTGGDGYTF. The CDR3 DNA sequence: TGTGCCAGCAGCCTCTCCGGGACAGGGGGCGATGGCTACACCTTC.

V gene TRBV7-9 combines with J gene TRBJ1-3; D gene unclear. Trimming removed 1 base from V and 0 bases from J, with 10 bases in between. The germline CDR1 and CDR2 sequences are SEHNR and FQNEAQ (reference sequence). The CDR3 spans 16 residues. The chain's CDR3 is CASSLGRVVSGNTIYF. The CDR3 nucleotides are TGTGCCAGCAGCTTAGGGCGGGTCGTCTCTGGAAACACCATATATTTT.

This clone occurred once. J is TRBJ2-7 and V is TRBV9, with 10 nucleotides matching TRBD1. Germline lookup yields CDR1 SGDLS and CDR2 YYNGEE. With V trimmed by 4 bases and J by 2 bases, 6 bases remained unmatched. This CDR3 comprises 15 residues. The CDR3 sequence: CASSRGQGDPYEQYF. In DNA form, the CDR3 reads TGTGCCAGCAGCCGTGGACAGGGGGATCCCTACGAGCAGTACTTC.

The chain couples TRBV20-1 to TRBJ2-1; D perhaps matches TRBD1 (5 bases). CDR1 and CDR2 from the germline V gene are DFQATT and SNEGSKA (reference sequence). The germline V and J ends were trimmed by 3 bases and 4 bases, with 10 bases remaining between them. This CDR3 contains 13 residues. The CDR3 region has the DNA TGCAGTGCTAGTGCAGGGCCTTACAATGAGCAGTTCTTC. Residues: CSASAGPYNEQFF.

The chain is built from TRBV5-6 and TRBJ1-2; tentatively, D is TRBD1 (5 bases). From germline, CDR1 is SGHDT and CDR2 YYEEEE. This CDR3 has 12 residues. V was cut by 2 bases and J by 8 bases, with 10 bases left in between. CDR3 coding DNA: TGTGCCAGCAGCTTCAGGGTCGAAGGCTACACCTTC. This translates into CASSFRVEGYTF.

This clone was detected once. The V gene is TRBV5-4, the J gene TRBJ2-4; D perhaps matches TRBD2 (6 bases). Germline V CDR1 and CDR2: SGHNT, YYREEE (reference sequence). V dropped 6 bases and J dropped 16 bases, with 29 bases sitting between them. This CDR3 contains 15 residues. The CDR3 sequence: CASTLGGTKSSPLYF. The DNA of the CDR3 is TGTGCCAGCACCCTTGGCGGGACCAAGTCTAGTCCCCTCTACTTC.

The chain uses TRBV29-1 and TRBJ1-2; a possible D gene is TRBD1 (5 bases). Germline-derived CDR1 and CDR2 are SQVTM and ANQGSEA. CDR3 length equals 13 residues. The CDR3, as DNA: TGCATCCCTGGGGGAGCAGGCACCTATGGCTACACCTTC. Its translation: CIPGGAGTYGYTF.

Regarding this clone: Other DNA sequences in this sample translate to the same CDR3. The chain carries TRBV7-9 and TRBJ2-1, with TRBD1 matching 7 bases. The CDR3 runs to 14 residues. CDR1 is SEHNR and CDR2 is FQNEAQ in the germline V gene (reference sequence). Trimming at V came to 5 bases and at J to 0 bases, leaving 1 base not matched to a gene. The CDR3 sequence: CASSPGGSYNEQFF. CDR3 nucleotides: TGTGCCAGCAGCCCAGGGGGCTCCTACAATGAGCAGTTCTTC. Full variable domain (outside the CDR3, taken from reference TRBV7-9 and TRBJ2-1): DTGVSQNPRHKITKRGQNVTFRCDPISEHNRLYWYRQTLGQGPEFLTYFQNEAQLEKSRLLSDRFSAERPKGSFSTLEIQRTEQGDSAMYLCASSPGGSYNEQFFGPGTRLTVL.